The 20 T cell receptor beta chains reported below all come from one sample, sequenced in a study of cytomegalovirus exposure and HLA in healthy donors. It was with 60 Vbeta and 13 Jbeta primers that the PCR ran. TCRdb's table, derived via immunoSEQ multiplex PCR, lists solely in-frame clones and lacks some. The table records approximately 150,000 clones, over 80% of them present only once. Sequenced sample: PBMCs. These TCRs come from a human donor in good health.

V gene TRBV6-1 combines with J gene TRBJ1-3, with D maybe TRBD1 (6 bases). This CDR3 is built from 15 residues. The V end was cut by 2 bases, the J end by 4 bases, with 12 bases between. In germline, CDR1 is MNHNS, CDR2 SASEGT. In nucleotides, the CDR3 is TGTGCCAGCAGTGAATGGGGACATGGCGGAAACACCATATATTTT. Amino acid sequence: CASSEWGHGGNTIYF.

This clone was found once. The CDR3 protein is CASSSSTGVTEAFF. In nucleotides, the CDR3 is TGTGCCAGCAGCTCCTCCACCGGGGTCACTGAAGCTTTCTTT. The chain has TRBV11-3 and TRBJ1-1; D unclear. V shed 4 bases and J shed 4 bases, with 13 bases lying between them. The CDR3 spans 14 residues. Germline V CDR1 and CDR2: SGHNT, YENEEA.

This chain connects TRBV5-1 to TRBJ1-4; 7 bases map to TRBD1. The V and J ends lost 3 bases and 5 bases, in that order; junction bases with no gene match: 4. The CDR3 is 14 residues long. Germline V gives CDR1 SGHRS, CDR2 YFSETQ. The CDR3 nucleotides are TGCGCCAGCAGCTCGGGACAGTTAAATGAAAAACTGTTTTTT. Its translation: CASSSGQLNEKLFF.

Concerning this clone: One end of the junction does not line up with germline, which may come from a read error. The chain employs TRBV27 and TRBJ2-7; a possible D gene is TRBD1 (5 bases). Germline V gives CDR1 MNHEY, CDR2 SMNVEV (reference sequence). The CDR3 covers 15 residues. CDR3 DNA: TGTACCAGGGTCAAAACAGGAAACTCATCCTACGAGCAGTACTTC. This encodes CTRVKTGNSSYEQYF.

This sequence joins TRBV5-1 and TRBJ1-2, with D possibly being TRBD1 (6 bases). The CDR3 loop spans 16 amino acids. Germline V gives CDR1 SGHRS, CDR2 YFSETQ. Trimming stripped 0 bases from V and 6 bases from J, with 18 bases between. CDR3 region: CASSLVSRATGNGYTF. The CDR3 DNA reads as TGCGCCAGCAGCTTGGTGTCCCGGGCGACAGGTAATGGCTACACCTTC. The variable domain in full, with the rest retrieved from reference TRBV5-1 and TRBJ1-2, is KAGVTQTPRYLIKTRGQQVTLSCSPISGHRSVSWYQQTPGQGLQFLFEYFSETQRNKGNFPGRFSGRQFSNSRSEMNVSTLELGDSALYLCASSLVSRATGNGYTFGSGTRLTVV.

The chain links TRBV7-7 to TRBJ2-2, with 10 bases matching TRBD1. With 5 bases clipped from V and 1 base from J, the junction kept 7 bases outside the gene matches. Germline CDR1 is SSHAT and CDR2 is FNYEAQ (reference sequence). The length of the CDR3 is 17 residues. CDR3 DNA: TGTGCCAGCAGCCAAGGACAGGGGGTCCTGAACACCGGGGAGCTGTTTTTT. It is translated as CASSQGQGVLNTGELFF.

The J gene is TRBJ2-2, the V gene TRBV4-1, with TRBD2 matching over 8 bases. With 6 bases clipped from V and 4 bases from J, the junction kept 7 bases outside the gene matches. Germline-derived CDR1 and CDR2 are MGHRA and YSYEKL. There are 15 residues in the CDR3. As DNA, the CDR3 is TGCGCCAGCAGGTACCAGCGGGGGAGCACCGGGGAGCTGTTTTTT. It yields the protein CASRYQRGSTGELFF.

The V gene is TRBV6-5, the J gene TRBJ1-1; no firm D call. In germline, CDR1 is MNHEY, CDR2 SVGAGI. Trimming cost V 7 bases and J 3 bases, with 15 bases left between them. This CDR3 has 14 residues. CDR3 region: CASTVTRGYTEAFF. The CDR3 DNA reads TGTGCCAGCACCGTTACGCGGGGTTACACTGAAGCTTTCTTT.

The gene calls are TRBV7-9 and TRBJ2-7; D is possibly TRBD2 (5 bases). Germline-derived CDR1 and CDR2 are SEHNR and FQNEAQ (reference sequence). V was pared by 0 bases and J by 3 bases, with 12 bases between. The CDR3 extends over 15 amino acids. DNA of the CDR3: TGTGCCAGCAGCTTAGCGTGGACTCTCAACTACGAGCAGTACTTC. Amino acid sequence: CASSLAWTLNYEQYF.

The chain recombines TRBV7-6 with TRBJ1-5; the match to TRBD1 covers 8 bases. Germline CDR1 reads SGHVS; CDR2 reads FNYEAQ. The CDR3 extends over 14 amino acids. V was clipped by 5 bases and J by 5 bases; unmatched bases: 5. The CDR3 DNA follows: TGTGCCAGCAGCCCCGGGACAGGCGATCAGCCCCAGCATTTT. It codes for CASSPGTGDQPQHF.

V is TRBV6-1 and J is TRBJ2-7; D is possibly TRBD2 (6 bases). The germline gives CDR1 MNHNS, CDR2 SASEGT. The CDR3 spans 13 residues. With 6 bases removed from V and 5 bases from J, the gap between germline ends came to 14 bases. CDR3 in amino acids: CASRDGSSHEQYF. CDR3 in DNA: TGTGCCAGCAGGGACGGGAGTAGCCACGAGCAGTACTTC.

This clone was detected a few times. This chain uses TRBV6-1 with TRBJ2-3; 12 nucleotides align to TRBD2. CDR1 MNHNS and CDR2 SASEGT come from the germline V gene. The CDR3 length is 16 residues. V shed 2 bases and J 4 bases; nucleotides not matched to a gene: 4. The CDR3 reads CASSELLAGGADTQYF. In DNA, the CDR3 is TGTGCCAGCAGTGAATTACTAGCGGGGGGTGCAGATACGCAGTATTTT.

CDR3 in amino acids: CASSLRQFNSPLHF. For the CDR3, the DNA is TGTGCCAGCAGCCTCCGACAGTTCAATTCACCCCTCCACTTT. V and J are TRBV7-9 and TRBJ1-6; maybe TRBD1 (5 bases). V lost 5 bases and J lost 7, with 12 bases in between. Germline CDR1 reads SEHNR; CDR2 reads FQNEAQ (reference sequence). The CDR3 runs 14 residues.

V usage is TRBV7-8 and J usage is TRBJ2-2, with D uncertain. Trimming took off 5 bases at V and 0 bases at J, with 4 bases between the two ends. From germline, CDR1 is SGHVS and CDR2 FQNEAQ. The CDR3 spans 13 residues. The CDR3, as DNA: TGTGCCAGCAGCCAAACGAACACCGGGGAGCTGTTTTTT. Amino acid sequence: CASSQTNTGELFF.

J is TRBJ2-7 and V is TRBV6-5, with 7 bases that match TRBD2. In germline, CDR1 is MNHEY, CDR2 SVGAGI. J was trimmed by 2 bases and V by 10 bases; bases with no gene match: 8. The CDR3 covers 13 residues. The CDR3 here is CATQNREAYEQYF. The DNA for the CDR3 is TGTGCCACCCAGAACCGGGAGGCCTACGAGCAGTACTTC.

This chain connects TRBV11-2 to TRBJ2-7; 7 bases map to TRBD2. V shed 2 bases, J shed 3 bases, and the junction held 4 bases outside the gene matches. Germline values: CDR1 SGHAT, CDR2 FQNNGV. The CDR3 runs to 14 residues. CDR3 loop: CASSLHREDYEQYF. CDR3 sequence (DNA): TGTGCCAGCAGCTTACATCGGGAGGACTACGAGCAGTACTTC.

This clone was seen more than once but under ten times. The chain joins TRBV2 to TRBJ2-5; 10 nucleotides line up with TRBD1. Germline CDR1 and CDR2: SNHLY and FYNNEI. Germline trimming cut 11 bases from V and 5 bases from J; bases unmatched to any gene: 8. CDR3 size: 13 residues. CDR3 DNA: TGTGCCGGGGATTCGACAGGGGGCGAGACCCAGTACTTC. This encodes CAGDSTGGETQYF.

The V call is TRBV5-6, the J call TRBJ2-2; 9 positions match TRBD1. The CDR3 runs 17 residues. J lost 2 bases, V lost 4 bases, and 9 bases had no gene match. The germline V gene has CDR1 SGHDT and CDR2 YYEEEE. The CDR3 sequence: CASSPIGQGINTGELFF. The CDR3 DNA is TGTGCCAGCAGCCCTATCGGACAGGGGATAAACACCGGGGAGCTGTTTTTT.

A few counts support this clone. This chain uses TRBV6-5 with TRBJ1-2, with 9 bases that match TRBD1. From germline, CDR1 is MNHEY and CDR2 SVGAGI. V lost 3 bases, J lost 4 bases, and 3 bases stayed unmatched. CDR3 length equals 14 residues. This CDR3 is CASSYQGQGYGYTF. The CDR3 DNA sequence: TGTGCCAGCAGTTATCAGGGACAGGGCTATGGCTACACCTTC.

The chain recombines TRBV25-1 with TRBJ1-3; D is unresolved. The V gene lost 5 bases and the J gene lost 0 bases, with 5 bases spanning the gap. CDR1 is MGHDK and CDR2 is SYGVNS in the germline V gene. The length of the CDR3 is 13 residues. The CDR3 DNA reads as TGTGCCAGCAGTCCGAGCTCTGGAAACACCATATATTTT. Translated: CASSPSSGNTIYF.